This T cell receptor beta chain was sequenced for a study of T-cell memory formation after mild COVID-19. Amplification by 5'RACE using constant-segment primers produced TCR alpha and TCR beta cDNA libraries that carried sample barcodes and UMIs. TCRdb analysed the 5' RACE reads with MiXCR anew, one entry per CDR3 protein. The table includes around 250,000 distinct CDR3 sequences, roughly 17% detected once. The junction had 11 bases not matched to a gene; V was cut back by 5 bases and J by 4 bases. The CDR3 consists of 16 residues. CDR1 is LNHNV and CDR2 is YYDKDF in the germline V gene (reference sequence).

The chain employs TRBV15 and TRBJ2-5, with 9 bases fitting TRBD2. This receptor was obtained from a young man who had mild COVID-19 (a few samples of this study predate the infection). Cell type and time point are not known. Sequencing was done on a sample of PBMCs or a T cell subset sorted from them (not recorded which). The CDR3 protein is CATSPGVAGDGETQYF. CDR3 sequence (DNA): TGTGCCACCAGCCCTGGGGTAGCGGGGGATGGAGAGACCCAGTACTTC.